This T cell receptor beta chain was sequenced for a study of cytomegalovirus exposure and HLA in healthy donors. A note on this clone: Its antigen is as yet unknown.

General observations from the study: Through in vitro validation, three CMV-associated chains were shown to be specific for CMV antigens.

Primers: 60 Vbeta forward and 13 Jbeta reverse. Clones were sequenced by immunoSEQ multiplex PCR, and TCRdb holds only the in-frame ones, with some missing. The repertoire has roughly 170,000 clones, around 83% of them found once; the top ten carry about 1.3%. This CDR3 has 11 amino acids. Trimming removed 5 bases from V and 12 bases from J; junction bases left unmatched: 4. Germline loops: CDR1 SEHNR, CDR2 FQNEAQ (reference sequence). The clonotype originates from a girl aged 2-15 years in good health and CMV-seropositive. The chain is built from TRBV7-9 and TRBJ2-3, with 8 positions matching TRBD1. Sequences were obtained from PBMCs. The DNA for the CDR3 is TGTGCCAGCAGCCTCGGACAGGGTCAGTATTTT. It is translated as CASSLGQGQYF. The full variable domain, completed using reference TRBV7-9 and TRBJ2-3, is DTGVSQNPRHKITKRGQNVTFRCDPISEHNRLYWYRQTLGQGPEFLTYFQNEAQLEKSRLLSDRFSAERPKGSFSTLEIQRTEQGDSAMYLCASSLGQGQYFGPGTRLTVL.